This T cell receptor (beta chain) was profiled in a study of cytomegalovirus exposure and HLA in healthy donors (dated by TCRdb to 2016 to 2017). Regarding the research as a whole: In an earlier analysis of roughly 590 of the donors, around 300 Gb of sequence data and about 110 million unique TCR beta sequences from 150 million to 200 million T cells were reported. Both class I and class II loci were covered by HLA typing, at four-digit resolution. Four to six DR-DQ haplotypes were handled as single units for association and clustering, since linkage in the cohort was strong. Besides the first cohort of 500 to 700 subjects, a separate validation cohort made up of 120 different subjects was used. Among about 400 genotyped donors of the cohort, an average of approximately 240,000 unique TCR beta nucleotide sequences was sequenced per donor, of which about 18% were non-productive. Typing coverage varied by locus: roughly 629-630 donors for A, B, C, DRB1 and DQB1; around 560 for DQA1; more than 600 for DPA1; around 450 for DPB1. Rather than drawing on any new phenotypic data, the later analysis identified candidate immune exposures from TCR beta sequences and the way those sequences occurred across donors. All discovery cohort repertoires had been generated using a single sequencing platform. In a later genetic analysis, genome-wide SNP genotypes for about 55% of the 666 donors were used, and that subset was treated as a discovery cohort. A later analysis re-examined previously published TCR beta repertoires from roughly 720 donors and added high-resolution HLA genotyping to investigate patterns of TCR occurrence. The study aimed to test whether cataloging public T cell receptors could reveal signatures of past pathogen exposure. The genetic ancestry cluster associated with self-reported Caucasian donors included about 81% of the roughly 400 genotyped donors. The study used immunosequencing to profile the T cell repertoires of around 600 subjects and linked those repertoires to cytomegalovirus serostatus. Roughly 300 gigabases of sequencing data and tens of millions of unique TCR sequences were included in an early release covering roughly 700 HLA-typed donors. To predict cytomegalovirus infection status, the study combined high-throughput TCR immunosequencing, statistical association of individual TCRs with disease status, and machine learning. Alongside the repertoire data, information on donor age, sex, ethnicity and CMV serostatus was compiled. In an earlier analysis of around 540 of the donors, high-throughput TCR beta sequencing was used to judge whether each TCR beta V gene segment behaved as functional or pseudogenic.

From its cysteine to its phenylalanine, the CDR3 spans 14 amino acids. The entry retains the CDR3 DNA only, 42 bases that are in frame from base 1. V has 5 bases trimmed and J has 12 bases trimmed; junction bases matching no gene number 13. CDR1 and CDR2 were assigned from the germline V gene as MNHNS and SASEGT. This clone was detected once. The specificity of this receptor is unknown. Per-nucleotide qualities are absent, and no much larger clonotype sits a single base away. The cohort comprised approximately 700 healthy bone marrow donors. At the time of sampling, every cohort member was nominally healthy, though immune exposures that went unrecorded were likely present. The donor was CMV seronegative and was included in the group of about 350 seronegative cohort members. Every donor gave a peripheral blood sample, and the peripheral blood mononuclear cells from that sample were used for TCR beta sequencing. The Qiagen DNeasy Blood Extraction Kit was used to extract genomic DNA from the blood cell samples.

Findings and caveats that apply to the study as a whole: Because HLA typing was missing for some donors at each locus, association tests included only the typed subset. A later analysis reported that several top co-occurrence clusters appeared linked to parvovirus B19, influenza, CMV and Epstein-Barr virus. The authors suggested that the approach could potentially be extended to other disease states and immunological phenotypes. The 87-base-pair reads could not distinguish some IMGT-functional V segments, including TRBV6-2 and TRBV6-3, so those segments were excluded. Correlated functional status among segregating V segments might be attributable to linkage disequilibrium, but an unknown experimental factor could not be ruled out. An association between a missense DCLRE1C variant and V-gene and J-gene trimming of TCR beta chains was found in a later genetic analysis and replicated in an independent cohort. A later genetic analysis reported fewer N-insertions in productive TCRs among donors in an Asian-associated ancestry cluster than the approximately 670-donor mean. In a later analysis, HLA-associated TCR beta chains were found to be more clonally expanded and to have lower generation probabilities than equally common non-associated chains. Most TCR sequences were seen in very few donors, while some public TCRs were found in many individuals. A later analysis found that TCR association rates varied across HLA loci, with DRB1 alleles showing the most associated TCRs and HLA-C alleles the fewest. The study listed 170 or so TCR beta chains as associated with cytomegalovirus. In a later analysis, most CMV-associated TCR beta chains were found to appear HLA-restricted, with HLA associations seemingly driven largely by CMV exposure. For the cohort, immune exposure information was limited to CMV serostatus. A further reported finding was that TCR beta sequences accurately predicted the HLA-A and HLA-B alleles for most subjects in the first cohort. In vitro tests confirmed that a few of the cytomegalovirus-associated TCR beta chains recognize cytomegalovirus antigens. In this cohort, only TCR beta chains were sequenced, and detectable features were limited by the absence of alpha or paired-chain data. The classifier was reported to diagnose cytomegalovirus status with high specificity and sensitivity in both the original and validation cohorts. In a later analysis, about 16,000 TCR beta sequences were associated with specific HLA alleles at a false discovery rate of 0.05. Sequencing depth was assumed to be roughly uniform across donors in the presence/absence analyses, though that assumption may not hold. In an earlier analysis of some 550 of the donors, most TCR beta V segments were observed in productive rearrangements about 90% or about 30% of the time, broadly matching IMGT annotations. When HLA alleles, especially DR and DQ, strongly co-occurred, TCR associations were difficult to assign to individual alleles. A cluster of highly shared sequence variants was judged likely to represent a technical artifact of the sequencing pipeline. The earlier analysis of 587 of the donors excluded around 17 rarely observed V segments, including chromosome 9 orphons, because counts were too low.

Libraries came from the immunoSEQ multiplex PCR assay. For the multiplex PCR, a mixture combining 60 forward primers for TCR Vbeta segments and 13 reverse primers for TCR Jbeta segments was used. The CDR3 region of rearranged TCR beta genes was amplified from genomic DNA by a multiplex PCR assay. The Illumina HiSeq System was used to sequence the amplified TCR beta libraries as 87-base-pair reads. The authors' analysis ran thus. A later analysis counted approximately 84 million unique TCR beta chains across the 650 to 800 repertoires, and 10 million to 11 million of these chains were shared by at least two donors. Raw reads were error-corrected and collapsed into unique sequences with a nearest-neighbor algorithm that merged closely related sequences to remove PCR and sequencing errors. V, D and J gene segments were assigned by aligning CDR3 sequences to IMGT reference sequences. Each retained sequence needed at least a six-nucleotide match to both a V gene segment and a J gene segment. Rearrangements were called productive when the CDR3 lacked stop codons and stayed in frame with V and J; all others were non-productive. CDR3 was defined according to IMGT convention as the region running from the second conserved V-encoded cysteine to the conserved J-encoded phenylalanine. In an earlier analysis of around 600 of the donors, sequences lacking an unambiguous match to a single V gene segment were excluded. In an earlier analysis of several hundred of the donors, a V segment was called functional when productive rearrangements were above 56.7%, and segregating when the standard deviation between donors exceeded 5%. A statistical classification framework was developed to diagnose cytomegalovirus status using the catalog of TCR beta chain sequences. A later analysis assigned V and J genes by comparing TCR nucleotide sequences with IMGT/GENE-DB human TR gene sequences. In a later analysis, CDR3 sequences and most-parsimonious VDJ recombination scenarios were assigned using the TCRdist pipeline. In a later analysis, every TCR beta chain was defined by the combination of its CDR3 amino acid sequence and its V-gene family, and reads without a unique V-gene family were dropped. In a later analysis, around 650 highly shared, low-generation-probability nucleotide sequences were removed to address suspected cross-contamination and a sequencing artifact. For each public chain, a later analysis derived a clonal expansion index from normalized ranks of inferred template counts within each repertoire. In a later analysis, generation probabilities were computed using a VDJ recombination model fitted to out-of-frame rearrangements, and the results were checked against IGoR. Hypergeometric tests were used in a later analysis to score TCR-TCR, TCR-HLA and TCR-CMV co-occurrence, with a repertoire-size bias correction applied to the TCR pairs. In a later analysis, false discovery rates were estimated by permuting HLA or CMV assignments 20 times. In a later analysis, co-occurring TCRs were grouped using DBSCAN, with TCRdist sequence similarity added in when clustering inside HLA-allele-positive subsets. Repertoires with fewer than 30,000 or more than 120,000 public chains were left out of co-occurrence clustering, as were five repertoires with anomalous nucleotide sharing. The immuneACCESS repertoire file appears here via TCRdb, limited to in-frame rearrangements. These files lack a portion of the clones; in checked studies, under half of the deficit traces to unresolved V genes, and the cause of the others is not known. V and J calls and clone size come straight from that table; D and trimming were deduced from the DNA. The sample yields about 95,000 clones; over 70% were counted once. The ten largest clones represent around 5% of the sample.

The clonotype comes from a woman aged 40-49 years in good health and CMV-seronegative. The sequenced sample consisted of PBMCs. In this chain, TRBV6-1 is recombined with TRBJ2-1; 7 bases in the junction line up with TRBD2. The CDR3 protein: CASSSGLGGRVQFF. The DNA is TGTGCCAGCAGTTCGGGGTTGGGGGGGAGGGTGCAGTTCTTC.